The T cell receptor beta chain under discussion was sequenced for a study of cytomegalovirus exposure and HLA in healthy donors. Notes on the study in general: CMV serostatus stood as the only immune exposure information on hand. The productive fraction for most TCR beta V segments was about 87% or about 30% in an earlier analysis.

Everyone who donated was a healthy bone marrow donor. As regards this clone: Its antigen is undetermined. The germline gene is not matched at one end of the junction; a read error may be the cause.

13 Jbeta primers and 60 Vbeta primers were used for the PCR. The data were produced by immunoSEQ multiplex PCR, yet TCRdb's version contains in-frame clones alone and is incomplete. The sample holds 58,000 or so clones; over 60% are singletons and the top ten take roughly 25%. This clonotype originated in a man aged 45-65 years in good health and CMV-seropositive. The sequencing input was PBMCs.

The CDR3 is CTSSLAQGNQETQYF. The CDR3 DNA follows: TGTACCAGCAGCTTGGCACAGGGGAACCAAGAGACCCAGTACTTC. This sequence joins TRBV9 and TRBJ2-5; 7 bases agree with TRBD1. The CDR3 totals 15 residues. Per germline, CDR1 SGDLS and CDR2 YYNGEE.